These 26 T cell receptor beta chains share one sample of origin, sequenced in a study of T-cell reconstitution after alpha-beta-depleted transplantation in children. Unique molecular identifiers were incorporated into the prepared TCRbeta library. TCRdb re-called the PCR reads through MiXCR, storing one row per CDR3 protein. This sample carries some 440,000 distinct CDR3 sequences, 15% to 20% of them seen once, and the ten largest clones take approximately 28%. The sequencing here drew on PBMCs, mostly from graft donor cells, taken 360 days after TCRalphabeta/CD19-depleted stem cell transplant. The source is a boy under two years old who had a stem cell transplant for Wiskott-Aldrich syndrome, so the T cells may come from the graft donor.

The sample holds a few counts of this clonotype. V usage is TRBV18 and J usage is TRBJ2-2; D might be TRBD1 (5 bases). V dropped 3 bases and J dropped 1 base, with 9 bases sitting between them. Germline V lookup: CDR1 KGHSH, CDR2 LQKENI. The CDR3 covers 15 residues. The CDR3 region has the DNA TGTGCCAGCTCACCGGGGCCATGGAACACCGGGGAGCTGTTTTTT. This translates into CASSPGPWNTGELFF.

This clonotype was detected only a few times. V and J are TRBV6-1 and TRBJ2-5; D is possibly TRBD2 (7 bases). V was pared by 8 bases and J by 4 bases, with 17 bases between. The CDR3 runs 14 residues. Germline values: CDR1 MNHNS, CDR2 SASEGT. Here the CDR3 reads CASARGGRGETQYF. DNA of the CDR3: TGTGCCAGCGCAAGGGGGGGAAGGGGAGAGACCCAGTACTTC.

This clonotype was detected a few times. CDR3 protein: CASSLQDNYGYTF. Here the CDR3 DNA reads TGTGCCAGCAGCTTACAAGATAACTATGGCTACACCTTC. The chain couples TRBV11-3 to TRBJ1-2; unclear D gene. CDR3 size: 13 residues. Trimming left V 2 bases short and J 1 base short, with 5 bases between. Germline V gene sequence: CDR1 SGHNT, CDR2 YENEEA.

This clonotype has a handful of counts. The chain couples TRBV5-1 to TRBJ2-3; tentatively, D is TRBD1 or TRBD2 (5 bases each). From germline, CDR1 is SGHRS and CDR2 YFSETQ. The CDR3 has 14 amino acids. Trimming left V 0 bases short and J 4 bases short, with 9 bases between. The CDR3 is CASSLVRGPDTQYF. The CDR3 region has the DNA TGCGCCAGCAGCTTGGTACGGGGCCCAGATACGCAGTATTTT.

Written as DNA, the CDR3 is TGCGCCAGCAGCCAAGATTGGACAGGGTACAATGAGCAGTTCTTC. Its protein product is CASSQDWTGYNEQFF. J is TRBJ2-1 and V is TRBV4-3; 8 nucleotides line up with TRBD1. The CDR3 loop spans 15 amino acids. Germline V gene lookup returns CDR1 LGHNA and CDR2 YSLEER. The trim removed 0 bases at V and 4 bases at J, leaving 2 bases unmatched.

This clonotype has just a few counts. The V gene is TRBV6-2 or TRBV6-3, the J gene TRBJ2-2, with TRBD2 matching 14 bases. Per germline, CDR1 MNHEY and CDR2 SVGEGT. With V trimmed by 0 bases and J by 6 bases, 6 bases remained unmatched. This CDR3 spans 18 amino acids. The CDR3 loop is CASSYSTGLAGVPGELFF. The CDR3 coding sequence is TGTGCCAGCAGTTACTCCACGGGACTAGCGGGAGTCCCCGGGGAGCTGTTTTTT.

The chain combines TRBV12-3 or TRBV12-4 with TRBJ2-1; D is undetermined. Between the trimmed V and J ends, which lost 8 bases and 1 base, there was a span of 15 bases. The CDR3 loop spans 15 amino acids. CDR3 sequence reads: CASGRPRGSYNEQFF. The CDR3 nucleotides are TGTGCCAGCGGGCGTCCGAGAGGTTCCTACAATGAGCAGTTCTTC.

This clonotype was seen only a few times. The V and J genes are TRBV27 and TRBJ2-1; 8 nucleotides agree with TRBD1. V lost 5 bases, J lost 7 bases, and 16 bases stayed unmatched. Germline CDR1 reads MNHEY; CDR2 reads SMNVEV (reference sequence). The CDR3 sequence is 17 residues long. DNA for the CDR3: TGTGCCAGCAGTCCCCTGAGGTGGGGACAGGCAGGGAATGAGCAGTTCTTC. This encodes CASSPLRWGQAGNEQFF.

In this sample, this clonotype turned up a few times. The V call is TRBV13, the J call TRBJ2-1; TRBD2 matches 10 bases. Germline values: CDR1 PRHDT, CDR2 FYEKMQ (reference sequence). The CDR3 has 15 amino acids. The ends lost 4 bases at V and 9 bases at J; junction bases unmatched: 9. CDR3 residues: CASSSLGTSESEQFF. CDR3 bases: TGTGCCAGCAGCTCCCTCGGGACTAGCGAAAGTGAGCAGTTCTTC. Complete variable domain (other parts from reference TRBV13 and TRBJ2-1): AAGVIQSPRHLIKEKRETATLKCYPIPRHDTVYWYQQGPGQDPQFLISFYEKMQSDKGSIPDRFSAQQFSDYHSELNMSSLELGDSALYFCASSSLGTSESEQFFGPGTRLTVL.

This clonotype came up a few times. The chain recombines TRBV5-6 with TRBJ2-7; 8 bases match TRBD1. Germline-derived CDR1 and CDR2 are SGHDT and YYEEEE. The CDR3 is 15 amino acids. Trimming removed 3 bases from V and 3 bases from J; junction bases left unmatched: 8. The CDR3: CASSYRQGPDYEQYF. The CDR3 DNA sequence: TGTGCCAGCAGCTACCGACAGGGGCCAGACTACGAGCAGTACTTC.

This clonotype was found a few times. The J gene is TRBJ2-5, the V gene TRBV7-9; 7 positions match TRBD1. CDR1 and CDR2 (germline): SEHNR, FQNEAQ (reference sequence). With V trimmed by 5 bases and J by 5 bases, 11 bases remained unmatched. CDR3 length: 15 residues. CDR3 region: CASSAKGDRVETQYF. The CDR3 DNA reads TGTGCCAGCAGCGCCAAAGGTGACAGGGTTGAGACCCAGTACTTC.

The chain is built from TRBV20-1 and TRBJ2-3; the match to TRBD2 covers 7 bases. Germline CDR1 and CDR2: DFQATT and SNEGSKA (reference sequence). Trimming at V came to 0 bases and at J to 1 base, leaving 4 bases not matched to a gene. The CDR3 spans 15 residues. The CDR3 nucleotides read TGCAGTGCTAGAGATCGCCTAGCGGGCACAGATACGCAGTATTTT. This codes for CSARDRLAGTDTQYF.

The chain employs TRBV12-3 or TRBV12-4 and TRBJ2-7, with a tentative D call TRBD2 (6 bases). The V and J ends lost 8 bases and 0 bases respectively, with 14 bases between them. CDR3 length equals 14 residues. CDR3 nucleotides: TGTGCCAGCGGGTTGGCGGGAACCTCCTACGAGCAGTACTTC. Translating it yields CASGLAGTSYEQYF.

The genes are TRBV6-1 and TRBJ2-7; tentatively, D is TRBD1 or TRBD2 (5 bases each). This CDR3 comprises 14 residues. Germline V gives CDR1 MNHNS, CDR2 SASEGT. V was trimmed by 6 bases and J by 2 bases, leaving 14 bases between them. This chain's CDR3 is CASRAGTVTYEQYF. In DNA, the CDR3 is TGTGCCAGCAGGGCCGGGACGGTGACCTACGAGCAGTACTTC.

The chain employs TRBV11-3 and TRBJ2-1; 7 nucleotides match TRBD2. The J segment lost 6 bases and the V segment lost 2 bases, leaving 7 bases of the junction unmatched. The CDR3 has 15 residues. Germline V lookup: CDR1 SGHNT, CDR2 YENEEA. Written as DNA, the CDR3 is TGTGCCAGCAGCTTATATCGGGGGAGGGGCAATGAGCAGTTCTTC. Encoded protein: CASSLYRGRGNEQFF. Together with reference TRBV11-3 and TRBJ2-1, the CDR3 gives the full variable domain: EAGVVQSPRYKIIEKKQPVAFWCNPISGHNTLYWYLQNLGQGPELLIRYENEEAVDDSQLPKDRFSAERLKGVDSTLKIQPAELGDSAVYLCASSLYRGRGNEQFFGPGTRLTVL.

This clonotype was counted a few times. This sequence joins TRBV29-1 and TRBJ2-7; TRBD1 aligns across 10 bases. This CDR3 has 14 residues. CDR1 and CDR2 (germline): SQVTM, ANQGSEA. Losses at the gene ends were 0 bases for V and 4 bases for J; bases not matched to a gene: 3. The CDR3 protein is CSVEDGTGEYEQYF. For the CDR3, the DNA is TGCAGCGTTGAAGATGGGACAGGGGAATACGAGCAGTACTTC.

The DNA of the CDR3 is TGTGCCAGCAGTTTGGAGGTGGGGACTAGCGGCAATGAGCAGTTCTTC. It is translated as CASSLEVGTSGNEQFF. The genes are TRBV12-3 or TRBV12-4 and TRBJ2-1, with 11 bases lining up with TRBD2. The CDR3 runs to 16 residues. Trimming removed 3 bases from V and 6 bases from J; junction bases left unmatched: 7.

This rearrangement joins TRBV20-1 to TRBJ2-1; maybe TRBD1 (6 bases). In germline, CDR1 is DFQATT, CDR2 SNEGSKA (reference sequence). V lost 3 bases to trimming and J lost 6 bases, with 15 bases between them. The CDR3 length is 14 residues. This CDR3 is CSASRAGVGNEQFF. CDR3 nucleotide sequence: TGCAGTGCTAGTCGGGCAGGGGTGGGCAATGAGCAGTTCTTC.

This clonotype was detected a few times. A read error may account for a junction end that differs from germline. V and J are TRBV7-2 and TRBJ2-7, with TRBD1 matching over 8 bases. Germline lookup yields CDR1 SGHTA and CDR2 FQGNSA. There are 13 residues in the CDR3. The CDR3 nucleotides read TGTGCCAGCAGCTTAGCCGTGCCGGGACAGGTTGACTTC. Translated, it gives CASSLAVPGQVDF.

This clonotype was observed a few times. The genes are TRBV10-3 and TRBJ2-7; D possibly corresponds to TRBD1 (5 bases). The length of the CDR3 is 12 residues. Germline V gives CDR1 ENHRY, CDR2 SYGVKD. Trimming stripped 6 bases from V and 4 bases from J, with 10 bases between. The CDR3 is CAIRDIYYEQYF. DNA of the CDR3: TGTGCCATCAGGGACATTTATTACGAGCAGTACTTC.

V gene TRBV12-3 or TRBV12-4 combines with J gene TRBJ2-7; 7 bases are a match to TRBD2. Trimming removed 4 bases from V and 1 base from J; junction bases left unmatched: 7. This CDR3 contains 15 residues. CDR3 protein: CASSSGRQWSYEQYF. The CDR3 nucleotides read TGTGCCAGCAGTTCCGGGAGGCAGTGGTCCTACGAGCAGTACTTC.

The rearrangement uses TRBV10-3 and TRBJ1-5; D remains ambiguous. Trimming removed 2 bases from V and 0 bases from J, with 8 bases in between. The CDR3 length is 15 residues. Germline V CDR1 and CDR2: ENHRY, SYGVKD. Written as DNA, the CDR3 is TGTGCCATCAGTGAGGCAGCTTATAGCAATCAGCCCCAGCATTTT. Amino acids: CAISEAAYSNQPQHF.

CDR3 amino acids: CSVPKGGGFTDTQYF. The CDR3 DNA follows: TGCAGTGTCCCGAAAGGCGGGGGATTCACAGATACGCAGTATTTT. The J gene is TRBJ2-3, the V gene TRBV20-1, with 7 bases aligning to TRBD2. Trimming at V came to 7 bases and at J to 2 bases, leaving 12 bases not matched to a gene. Germline loops: CDR1 DFQATT, CDR2 SNEGSKA (reference sequence). This CDR3 has 15 amino acids.

In this sample, this clonotype turned up a few times. The J gene is TRBJ2-7, the V gene TRBV10-2, with D unclear. Trimming shortened V by 3 bases and J by 0 bases, and 9 bases separated the two germline ends. This CDR3 is 14 amino acids long. Looked up from germline, CDR1 is WSHSY and CDR2 is SAAADI. The CDR3 protein is CASSDGKSSYEQYF. CDR3 DNA sequence: TGCGCCAGCAGTGACGGAAAGAGCTCCTACGAGCAGTACTTC.

The sample holds a few counts of this clonotype. This chain's CDR3 is CASRLSGGTNNEQFF. The CDR3 nucleotides are TGTGCCAGCAGACTAAGCGGAGGGACCAACAATGAGCAGTTCTTC. The chain is built from TRBV6-2 or TRBV6-3 and TRBJ2-1; possibly TRBD2 for D (6 bases). Trimming took 6 bases from V and 5 from J, leaving 17 bases between them. The CDR3 is made up of 15 amino acids. Germline V gives CDR1 MNHEY, CDR2 SVGEGT.

The V gene is TRBV5-1, the J gene TRBJ2-5; 7 bases align to TRBD1. After removal of 4 bases from V and 3 bases from J, the junction contained 6 bases not matched to a gene. This CDR3 is 14 amino acids long. Germline assignment: CDR1 SGHRS and CDR2 YFSETQ. CDR3 nucleotides: TGCGCCAGCAGCCCGGACAGGTTCGAAGAGACCCAGTACTTC. It yields the protein CASSPDRFEETQYF.